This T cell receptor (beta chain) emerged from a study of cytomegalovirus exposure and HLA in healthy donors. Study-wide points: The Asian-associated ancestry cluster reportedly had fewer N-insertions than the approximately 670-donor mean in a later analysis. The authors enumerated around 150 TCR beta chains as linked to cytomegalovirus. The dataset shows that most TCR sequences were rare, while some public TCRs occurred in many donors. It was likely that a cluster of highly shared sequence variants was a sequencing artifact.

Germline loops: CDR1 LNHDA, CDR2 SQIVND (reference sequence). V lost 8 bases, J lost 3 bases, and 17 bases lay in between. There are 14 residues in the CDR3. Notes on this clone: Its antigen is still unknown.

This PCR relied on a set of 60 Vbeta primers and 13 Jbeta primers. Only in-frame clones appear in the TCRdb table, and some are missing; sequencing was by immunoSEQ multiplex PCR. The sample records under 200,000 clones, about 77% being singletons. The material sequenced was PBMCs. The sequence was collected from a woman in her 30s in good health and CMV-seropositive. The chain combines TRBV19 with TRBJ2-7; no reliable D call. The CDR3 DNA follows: TGTGCCAGTGCCCGCAGCGAAAACGGCTACGAGCAGTACTTC. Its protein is CASARSENGYEQYF. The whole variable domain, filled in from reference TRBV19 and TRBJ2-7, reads DGGITQSPKYLFRKEGQNVTLSCEQNLNHDAMYWYRQDPGQGLRLIYYSQIVNDFQKGDIAEGYSVSREKKESFPLTVTSAQKNPTAFYLCASARSENGYEQYFGPGTRLTVT.